The entry below describes one T cell receptor (beta chain). Its antigen is unknown. The data stem from a study of shared clonotypes between healthy human individuals. Background on the study: Per donor, three plates held CD4 naive cells, three held CD4 memory, two held CD8 naive and one held CD8 memory.

V was trimmed by 3 bases and J by 4 bases, leaving 8 bases between them. This CDR3 spans 12 amino acids. Germline CDR1 is SQVTM and CDR2 is ANQGSEA. The table came from immunoSEQ multiplex PCR; TCRdb's copy has only in-frame clones and leaves some out. The data show just over 2,000,000 clones, with roughly 95% seen just once and 0.1% to 0.15% held by the top ten. Whole-study results and caveats: What naive subsets generally showed was a larger estimated richness than memory subsets showed. With few donors, the genetic and exposure-history diversity represented was limited.

This TCR derives from a man aged 18 to 30 in good health. The sequenced sample was naive CD4+ T cells sorted from blood. The subset was: CD45RA+ positively selected. The gene calls are TRBV29-1 and TRBJ2-3; D unclear. CDR3 protein: CSVEEPADTQYF. CDR3 DNA sequence: TGCAGCGTTGAGGAGCCGGCAGATACGCAGTATTTT.